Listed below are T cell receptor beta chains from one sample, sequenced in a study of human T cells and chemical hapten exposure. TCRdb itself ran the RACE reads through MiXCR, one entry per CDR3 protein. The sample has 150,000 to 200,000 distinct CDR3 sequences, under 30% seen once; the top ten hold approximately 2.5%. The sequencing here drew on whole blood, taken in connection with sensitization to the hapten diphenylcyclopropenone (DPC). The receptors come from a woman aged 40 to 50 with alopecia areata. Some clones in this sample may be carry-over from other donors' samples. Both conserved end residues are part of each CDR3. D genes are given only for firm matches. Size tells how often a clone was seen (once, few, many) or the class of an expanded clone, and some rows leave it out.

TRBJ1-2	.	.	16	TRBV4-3	CASSQDRKGRASGYTF	TGCGCCAGCAGCCAAGATCGTAAAGGGAGGGCGTCTGGCTACACCTTC
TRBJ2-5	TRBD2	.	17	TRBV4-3	CASSQDVGGSPRPTQYF	TGCGCCAGCAGCCAAGATGTCGGGGGGTCCCCCAGGCCGACCCAGTACTTC
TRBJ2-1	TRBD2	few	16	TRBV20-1	CSARQIGLAGVNEQFF	TGCAGTGCTAGGCAAATTGGACTAGCGGGAGTCAATGAGCAGTTCTTC
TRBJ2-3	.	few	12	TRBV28	CASSGLTGTQYF	TGTGCCAGCAGTGGGCTTACCGGGACGCAGTATTTT
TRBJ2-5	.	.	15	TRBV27	CASSLEGRIGQTQYF	TGTGCCAGCAGTTTAGAGGGTAGAATCGGGCAGACCCAGTACTTC
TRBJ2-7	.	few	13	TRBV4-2	CASSQEAGDEQYF	TGTGCCAGCAGCCAAGAAGCAGGGGACGAGCAGTACTTC
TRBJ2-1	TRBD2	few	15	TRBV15	CATSRGAGGYNEQFF	TGTGCCACCAGCAGAGGAGCGGGAGGGTACAATGAGCAGTTCTTC
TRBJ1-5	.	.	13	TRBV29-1	CSVVVNSNQPQHF	TGCAGCGTTGTAGTTAATAGCAATCAGCCCCAGCATTTT
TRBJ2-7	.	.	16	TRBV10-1	CASSESQDSSSYEQYF	TGCGCCAGCAGTGAGTCCCAGGACAGTAGCTCCTACGAGCAGTACTTC
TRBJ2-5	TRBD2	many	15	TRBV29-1	CSVGGLAGGSETQYF	TGCAGCGTTGGGGGATTAGCGGGAGGGTCGGAGACCCAGTACTTC
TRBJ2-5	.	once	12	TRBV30	CAWRRGWETQYF	TGTGCCTGGAGAAGGGGTTGGGAGACCCAGTACTTC
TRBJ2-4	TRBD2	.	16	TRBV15	CATSSWTSGRENIQYF	TGTGCCACCAGCTCATGGACTAGCGGGAGAGAAAACATTCAGTACTTC
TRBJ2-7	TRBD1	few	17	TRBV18	CASSPANVAQGAYEQYF	TGTGCCAGCTCACCAGCGAACGTGGCGCAGGGGGCATACGAGCAGTACTTC
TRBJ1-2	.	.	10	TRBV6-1	CASSEYGYTF	TGTGCCAGCAGTGAATATGGCTACACCTTC
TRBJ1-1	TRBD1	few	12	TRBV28	CASTPDRDEAFF	TGTGCCAGCACCCCAGACAGGGACGAAGCTTTCTTT
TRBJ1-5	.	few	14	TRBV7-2	CASKISRQGQPQHF	TGTGCTTCTAAGATATCCCGCCAGGGTCAGCCCCAGCATTTT
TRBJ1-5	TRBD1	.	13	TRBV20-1	CSAHKQGGQPQHF	TGCAGTGCCCATAAACAGGGGGGTCAGCCCCAGCATTTT
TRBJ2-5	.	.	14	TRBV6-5	CASSNRPVQETQYF	TGTGCCAGCAGTAACCGACCTGTCCAAGAGACCCAGTACTTC
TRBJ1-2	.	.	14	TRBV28	CASTPAVSFYGYTF	TGTGCCAGCACCCCAGCGGTCAGCTTCTATGGCTACACCTTC
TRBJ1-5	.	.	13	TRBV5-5	CASSLQFNQPQHF	TGTGCCAGCAGCCTACAGTTCAATCAGCCCCAGCATTTT
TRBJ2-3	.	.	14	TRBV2	CASGKAQSTDTQYF	TGTGCCAGCGGAAAAGCACAAAGCACAGATACGCAGTATTTT
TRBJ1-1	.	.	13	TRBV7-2	CASSLHRHTEAFF	TGTGCCAGCAGCTTACACAGACACACTGAAGCTTTCTTT
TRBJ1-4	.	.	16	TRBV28	CASSLTGASTNEKLFF	TGTGCCAGCAGTTTAACGGGGGCCTCAACTAATGAAAAACTGTTTTTT
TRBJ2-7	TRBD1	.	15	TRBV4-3	CASSQEGQTSYEQYF	TGCGCCAGCAGCCAAGAGGGACAGACGTCTTACGAGCAGTACTTC
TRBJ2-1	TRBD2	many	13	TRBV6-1	CASSQRGGFEQFF	TGTGCCAGCAGTCAAAGGGGAGGGTTTGAGCAGTTCTTC
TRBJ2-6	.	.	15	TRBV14	CASSQASLGANVLTF	TGTGCCAGCAGCCAAGCCAGCTTAGGGGCCAACGTCCTGACTTTC
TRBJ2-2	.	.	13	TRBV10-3	CAIRSQGAGELFF	TGTGCCATCCGGAGTCAGGGCGCCGGGGAGCTGTTTTTT
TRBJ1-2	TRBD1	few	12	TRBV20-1	CSATTGVGGYTF	TGCAGTGCTACGACAGGGGTGGGCGGCTACACCTTC
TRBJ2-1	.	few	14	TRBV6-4	CASSERGDYNEQFF	TGTGCCAGCAGTGAGAGAGGAGATTACAATGAGCAGTTCTTC
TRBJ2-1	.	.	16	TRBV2	CASFKKWLPSYNEQFF	TGTGCCAGCTTTAAGAAATGGTTACCCTCCTACAATGAGCAGTTCTTC
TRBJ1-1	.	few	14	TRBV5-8	CASSLLGPNTEAFF	TGTGCCAGCAGCCTTCTGGGACCGAACACTGAAGCTTTCTTT
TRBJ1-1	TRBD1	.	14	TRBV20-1	CSARLQGTGTEAFF	TGCAGTGCTAGACTACAGGGGACGGGCACTGAAGCTTTCTTT
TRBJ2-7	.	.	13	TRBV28	CATRRGISYEQYF	TGTGCCACCAGGCGGGGCATCTCCTACGAGCAGTACTTC
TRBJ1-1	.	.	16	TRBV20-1	CSARDPFGGMDTEAFF	TGCAGTGCTAGAGATCCGTTCGGGGGAATGGACACTGAAGCTTTCTTT
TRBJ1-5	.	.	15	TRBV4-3	CASSQDKGTRQPQHF	TGCGCCAGCAGCCAAGATAAGGGAACGCGGCAGCCCCAGCATTTT
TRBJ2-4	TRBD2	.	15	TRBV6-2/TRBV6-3	CASSSTGTRKNIQYF	TGTGCCAGCAGTTCGACCGGGACTAGAAAAAACATTCAGTACTTC
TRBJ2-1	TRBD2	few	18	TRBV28	CASSLGRRTSGFYNEQFF	TGTGCCAGCAGTCTCGGACGGCGGACTAGCGGTTTCTACAATGAGCAGTTCTTC
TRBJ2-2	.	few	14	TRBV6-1	CASIRQGNTGELFF	TGTGCCAGCATCCGGCAGGGTAACACCGGGGAGCTGTTTTTT
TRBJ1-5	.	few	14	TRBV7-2	CASSPRTGNQPQHF	TGTGCCAGCAGCCCGCGGACAGGCAATCAGCCCCAGCATTTT
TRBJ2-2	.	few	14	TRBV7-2	CASSLGTFTGELFF	TGTGCCAGCAGCTTAGGGACATTTACTGGGGAGCTGTTTTTT
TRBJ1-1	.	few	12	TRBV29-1	CSAHGGKSEAFF	TGCAGCGCCCATGGGGGTAAAAGTGAAGCTTTCTTT
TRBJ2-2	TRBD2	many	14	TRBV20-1	CSAATSGRPGELFF	TGCAGTGCTGCAACTAGCGGGAGACCCGGGGAGCTGTTTTTT
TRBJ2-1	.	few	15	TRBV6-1	CASSEGPGVSNEQFF	TGTGCCAGCAGTGAAGGGCCGGGAGTCAGCAATGAGCAGTTCTTC
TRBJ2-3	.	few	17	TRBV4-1	CASSQDDTRASTDTQYF	TGCGCCAGCAGCCAAGATGATACTAGAGCTAGCACAGATACGCAGTATTTT
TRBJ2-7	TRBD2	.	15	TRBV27	CASSPLAGNSYEQYF	TGTGCCAGCAGTCCCCTAGCGGGCAACTCCTACGAGCAGTACTTC
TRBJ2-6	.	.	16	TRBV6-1	CASSEAQQAGANVLTF	TGTGCCAGCAGTGAAGCCCAGCAGGCTGGGGCCAACGTCCTGACTTTC
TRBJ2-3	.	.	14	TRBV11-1	CASSLSGTQGTQYF	TGTGCCAGCAGCTTGTCCGGGACCCAGGGTACGCAGTATTTT
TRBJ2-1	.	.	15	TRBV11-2	CASSLAGAVHNEQFF	TGTGCCAGCAGCTTAGCGGGAGCGGTACACAATGAGCAGTTCTTC
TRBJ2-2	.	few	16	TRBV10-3	CAISESQGTNTGELFF	TGTGCCATCAGTGAGTCCCAGGGAACGAACACCGGGGAGCTGTTTTTT
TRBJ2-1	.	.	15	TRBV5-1	CASSLGTALYNEQFF	TGCGCCAGCAGCTTGGGGACAGCCCTCTACAATGAGCAGTTCTTC
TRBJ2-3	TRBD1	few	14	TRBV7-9	CASSFGTGSDTQYF	TGTGCCAGCAGCTTCGGGACAGGGTCAGATACGCAGTATTTT
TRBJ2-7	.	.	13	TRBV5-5	CASSLFQGPEQYF	TGTGCCAGCAGCTTGTTTCAGGGCCCCGAGCAGTACTTC
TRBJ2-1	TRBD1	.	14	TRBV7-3	CASSPSQGHNEQFF	TGTGCCAGCAGCCCATCACAGGGGCACAATGAGCAGTTCTTC
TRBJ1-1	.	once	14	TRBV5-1	CASSLQGRNTEAFF	TGCGCCAGCAGCCTACAGGGACGGAACACTGAAGCTTTCTTT
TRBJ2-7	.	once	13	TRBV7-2	CASSLAFTYEQYF	TGTGCCAGCAGCTTAGCCTTTACCTACGAGCAGTACTTC
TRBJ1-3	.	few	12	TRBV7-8	CASSLGENTIYF	TGTGCCAGCAGCTTAGGGGAAAACACCATATATTTT
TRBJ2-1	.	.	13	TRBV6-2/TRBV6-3	CASEGGHYNEQFF	TGTGCCAGTGAGGGCGGCCACTACAATGAGCAGTTCTTC